One and the same sample provided the 28 T cell receptor beta chains below, sequenced in a study of T cell clonality in common variable immunodeficiency. Data came from immunoSEQ multiplex PCR; TCRdb stores just in-frame clones and leaves some out. This set yields about 40,000 clones and no singletons; the top ten hold approximately 3.6%. The material sequenced was peripheral blood mononuclear cells. The source is a person between 18 and 75 years old in good health.

This clone has a count of ten or more. The read ends 3 residues shy of where the CDR3 ends; the end is completed using the germline J gene. The chain couples TRBV5-1 to TRBJ1-3; D is ambiguous. The CDR3 covers 14 residues. Germline-derived CDR1 and CDR2 are SGHRS and YFSETQ. Trimming cost V 2 bases and J 4 bases, with 10 bases left between them. CDR3 DNA (partial): TGCGCCAGCAGCTTTGGCACAGCCGGAAACACC. This codes for CASSFGTAGNT. The full CDR3 reads CASSFGTAGNTIYF.

This clone was recorded many times. The read terminates 3 residues before the CDR3 end, so the remaining end is supplied by the germline J gene. J is TRBJ2-1 and V is TRBV15; the D gene is possibly TRBD2 (6 bases). This CDR3 comprises 18 residues. CDR1 is LNHNV and CDR2 is YYDKDF in the germline V gene (reference sequence). Trimming cost V 0 bases and J 0 bases, with 15 bases left between them. This CDR3 is CATSRDQWDWSSYNEQFF. The part of the CDR3 DNA that was read is TGTGCCACCAGCAGAGATCAATGGGACTGGAGCTCCTACAATGAG.

At least ten counts were recorded for this clone. Here the CDR3 reads CASSRGEGNTIYF. CDR3 DNA, as far as it was read: TGTGCCAGCTCACGCGGCGAGGGAAACACC. The genes are TRBV18 and TRBJ1-3; D unclear. The read stops 3 residues short of the end of the CDR3; the missing end is completed from the germline J gene. Germline CDR1 is KGHSH and CDR2 is LQKENI. V shed 4 bases and J shed 4 bases, with 8 bases lying between them. The CDR3 length is 13 residues. The full variable domain, in which reference TRBV18 and TRBJ1-3 provide the parts outside the CDR3, is NAGVMQNPRHLVRRRGQEARLRCSPMKGHSHVYWYRQLPEEGLKFMVYLQKENIIDESGMPKERFSAEFPKEGPSILRIQQVVRGDSAAYFCASSRGEGNTIYFGEGSWLTVV.

The table lists this clone with many counts. The read stops 3 residues short of the end of the CDR3; the missing end is completed from the germline J gene. V and J are TRBV5-1 and TRBJ2-2; a weak D match, TRBD2 (5 bases). The CDR3 loop spans 17 amino acids. The germline CDR1 and CDR2 sequences are SGHRS and YFSETQ. V was pared by 0 bases and J by 7 bases, with 19 bases between. CDR3: CASSLVGLAQSHGELFF. The covered CDR3 bases are TGCGCCAGCAGCTTGGTTGGTCTAGCCCAATCCCACGGGGAG.

This clone was detected many times. Coverage ceases 3 residues before the CDR3 finishes, and the germline J gene fills in the end. This rearrangement joins TRBV19 to TRBJ2-3, with D tentatively TRBD2 (6 bases). This CDR3 is 14 amino acids long. V shed 1 base and J shed 1 base, with 6 bases lying between them. Germline CDR1 is LNHDA and CDR2 is SQIVND (reference sequence). The chain's CDR3 is CASSIAGGTDTQYF. CDR3 DNA, as far as it was read: TGTGCCAGTAGTATAGCGGGGGGCACAGATACG.

This clone was detected many times. The read finishes 3 residues shy of the CDR3 end, and the germline J gene is used to complete it. This sequence joins TRBV20-1 and TRBJ2-7; possible D gene TRBD2, 7 bases. With 4 bases removed from V and 4 bases from J, the gap between germline ends came to 20 bases. Germline V gives CDR1 DFQATT, CDR2 SNEGSKA (reference sequence). The CDR3 covers 15 residues. The CDR3 region is CSAKVGRGAVYEQYF. The CDR3 bases that were read are TGCAGTGCTAAGGTCGGACGGGGGGCCGTATACGAG.

In the case of this clone: Coverage ceases 3 residues before the CDR3 finishes, and the germline J gene fills in the end. This sequence joins TRBV18 and TRBJ1-2; perhaps TRBD1 as D (6 bases). The germline gives CDR1 KGHSH, CDR2 LQKENI. V lost 2 bases to trimming and J lost 2 bases, with 9 bases between them. This CDR3 spans 14 amino acids. The sequenced part of the CDR3 DNA is TGTGCCAGCTCACCAGGACAGCTGAACTATGGC. It is translated as CASSPGQLNYG. In full, the CDR3 reads CASSPGQLNYGYTF. The complete variable domain, with remaining parts taken from reference TRBV18 and TRBJ1-2, reads NAGVMQNPRHLVRRRGQEARLRCSPMKGHSHVYWYRQLPEEGLKFMVYLQKENIIDESGMPKERFSAEFPKEGPSILRIQQVVRGDSAAYFCASSPGQLNYGYTFGSGTRLTVV.

This clone was seen only a few times. The read terminates 3 residues ahead of where the CDR3 ends, so the germline J gene completes it. The chain carries TRBV18 and TRBJ1-1, with 8 bases identical to TRBD1. The CDR3 extends over 15 amino acids. The trim removed 1 base at V and 4 bases at J, leaving 5 bases unmatched. Germline V gene lookup returns CDR1 KGHSH and CDR2 LQKENI. The CDR3 here is CASSPRAGGITEAFF. CDR3 DNA, as far as it was read: TGTGCCAGCTCACCACGTGCAGGGGGCATCACTGAA.

This clone showed up many times. The read finishes 3 residues shy of the CDR3 end, and the germline J gene is used to complete it. V is TRBV11-3 and J is TRBJ2-3; D is ambiguous. Trimming removed 0 bases from V and 6 bases from J, with 10 bases in between. In germline, CDR1 is SGHNT, CDR2 YENEEA. The CDR3 sequence is 14 residues long. The sequenced CDR3 bases are TGTGCCAGCAGCTTAGAAGGGTTTAAGGATACG. It specifies CASSLEGFKDT. The CDR3 in its entirety is CASSLEGFKDTQYF.

This clone was found many times. The read finishes 3 residues shy of the CDR3 end, and the germline J gene is used to complete it. The chain joins TRBV30 to TRBJ1-4; 8 bases match TRBD1. This CDR3 comprises 13 residues. Germline CDR1 is GTSNPN and CDR2 is SVGIG (reference sequence). Trimming at V came to 5 bases and at J to 8 bases, leaving 7 bases not matched to a gene. The part of the CDR3 DNA that was read is TGTGCCTGGGCGGGACAGGCGGTAGAAAAA. It translates to CAWAGQAVEK. The CDR3 reads in full as CAWAGQAVEKLFF. Full variable domain (rest looked up from reference TRBV30 and TRBJ1-4): SQTIHQWPATLVQPVGSPLSLECTVEGTSNPNLYWYRQAAGRGLQLLFYSVGIGQISSEVPQNLSASRPQDRQFILSSKKLLLSDSGFYLCAWAGQAVEKLFFGSGTQLSVL.

This clone was recorded at least ten times. From the germline J gene comes the end of the CDR3, since the read stops 3 residues before it. The chain carries TRBV19 and TRBJ2-6; D unclear. The germline V and J ends were trimmed by 3 bases and 0 bases, with 9 bases remaining between them. CDR3 length: 16 residues. Germline CDR1 is LNHDA and CDR2 is SQIVND (reference sequence). CDR3 amino acids: CASSIKAVSGANVLTF. Incomplete CDR3 DNA: TGTGCCAGTAGTATTAAAGCCGTCTCTGGGGCCAACGTC.

Turning to this clone: Sequencing ends 3 residues short of the CDR3 end; the germline J gene provides the rest. The chain is built from TRBV7-9 and TRBJ2-7, with a weak D call TRBD1 (6 bases). Germline assignment: CDR1 SEHNR and CDR2 FQNEAQ (reference sequence). The CDR3 totals 14 residues. V dropped 1 base and J dropped 2 bases, with 9 bases sitting between them. This CDR3 is CASSLGDKPYEQYF. Partial CDR3 DNA: TGTGCCAGCAGCTTAGGGGACAAACCCTACGAG. Using reference TRBV7-9 and TRBJ2-7 for the parts outside the CDR3, the full variable domain is DTGVSQNPRHKITKRGQNVTFRCDPISEHNRLYWYRQTLGQGPEFLTYFQNEAQLEKSRLLSDRFSAERPKGSFSTLEIQRTEQGDSAMYLCASSLGDKPYEQYFGPGTRLTVT.

The table lists this clone with a few counts. The read ends 3 residues before the CDR3 terminus; that terminus is restored from the germline J gene. The J gene is TRBJ2-3, the V gene TRBV2, with a possible D match to TRBD2 (5 bases). The germline CDR1 and CDR2 sequences are SNHLY and FYNNEI. V was trimmed by 5 bases and J by 0 bases, leaving 12 bases between them. The CDR3 sequence is 15 residues long. The CDR3 loop reads CASSRERSSTDTQYF. CDR3 DNA (partial): TGTGCCAGCAGTCGAGAGCGGTCTAGCACAGATACG.

The table lists this clone with many counts. The read stops 3 residues short of the end of the CDR3; the missing end is completed from the germline J gene. The V gene is TRBV5-5, the J gene TRBJ1-1; D may be TRBD1 (6 bases). The germline V and J ends were trimmed by 5 bases and 6 bases, with 14 bases remaining between them. This CDR3 has 13 amino acids. Per germline, CDR1 SGHKS and CDR2 YYEKEE (reference sequence). CDR3 DNA (partial): TGTGCCAGCAGTTTCGACAGGTGGGCTGAA. This encodes CASSFDRWAE. The full CDR3 is CASSFDRWAEAFF.

This clone has ten or more counts. The read finishes 3 residues shy of the CDR3 end, and the germline J gene is used to complete it. The chain employs TRBV20-1 and TRBJ2-5, with TRBD2 identical over 11 bases. Unmatched junction bases numbered 10, after V lost 5 bases and J lost 5 bases. CDR3 length: 15 residues. The germline V gene encodes CDR1 DFQATT and CDR2 SNEGSKA (reference sequence). The part of the CDR3 DNA that was read is TGCAGTGCTTCCATAGCGGGAGGGCCGGGGGAGACC. Amino acid sequence: CSASIAGGPGET. The whole CDR3 reads CSASIAGGPGETQYF.

Of note for this clone: The missing CDR3 end, 3 residues past where the read stops, is filled in from the germline J gene. The V call is TRBV11-1, the J call TRBJ2-2; 9 bases map to TRBD2. CDR3 length: 15 residues. The ends lost 6 bases at V and 6 bases at J; junction bases unmatched: 8. CDR1 is SGHAT and CDR2 is FQDESV in the germline V gene (reference sequence). CDR3 DNA, as far as it was read: TGTGCCAGCAGAACGAGCGGGACTAGCCCCGGGGAG. Its protein is CASRTSGTSPGE. The complete CDR3 reads CASRTSGTSPGELFF.

This clone was detected ten times or more. The missing CDR3 end, 3 residues past where the read stops, is filled in from the germline J gene. Other DNA sequences in this specimen translate into the identical CDR3. V usage is TRBV20-1 and J usage is TRBJ1-5, with TRBD1 matching 7 bases. V dropped 4 bases and J dropped 7; count of bases not matched to a gene: 4. CDR3 length equals 12 residues. The germline gives CDR1 DFQATT, CDR2 SNEGSKA (reference sequence). The CDR3 region is CSATGGDQPQHF. The sequenced part of the CDR3 DNA is TGCAGTGCTACAGGGGGAGACCAGCCC.

In this sample, this clone turned up a few times. The read stops 3 residues short of the end of the CDR3; the missing end is completed from the germline J gene. The gene calls are TRBV18 and TRBJ2-3, with D tentatively TRBD2 (6 bases). The CDR3 runs to 15 residues. The V end was cut by 6 bases, the J end by 0 bases, with 13 bases between. CDR1 is KGHSH and CDR2 is LQKENI in the germline V gene. CDR3 bases read: TGTGCCAGCTCGCGACTAGGGACTAGCACAGATACG. Protein product: CASSRLGTSTDT. From start to end, the CDR3 is CASSRLGTSTDTQYF.

Only a few counts were recorded for this clone. The read ends 3 residues early relative to the CDR3; the germline J gene fills the gap. The rearrangement joins TRBV5-1 to TRBJ1-2; tentatively, D is TRBD1 (5 bases). The germline V and J ends were trimmed by 0 bases and 3 bases, with 9 bases remaining between them. This CDR3 is built from 14 residues. Germline loops: CDR1 SGHRS, CDR2 YFSETQ. The CDR3 here is CASSLGQGYYGYTF. The covered CDR3 bases are TGCGCCAGCAGCTTGGGGCAGGGTTACTATGGC.

This clone was detected ten times or more. CDR3 DNA (partial): TGCGCCAGCAGCTTTACAGGGGGGGACTACTACGAG. It yields the protein CASSFTGGDYYE. The complete CDR3 reads CASSFTGGDYYEQYF. The V call is TRBV5-1, the J call TRBJ2-7; weak D call: TRBD1 (8 bases). The missing CDR3 end, 3 residues past where the read stops, is filled in from the germline J gene. Germline-derived CDR1 and CDR2 are SGHRS and YFSETQ. Trimming shortened V by 2 bases and J by 3 bases, and 15 bases separated the two germline ends. The CDR3 has 15 residues.

This clone was observed at least ten times. Read sequence stops 3 residues before the CDR3 end, and the germline J gene provides the missing end. This chain connects TRBV30 to TRBJ1-1; 9 nucleotides line up with TRBD1. J gave up 4 bases and V 5 bases, and 8 bases lay outside the gene matches. Germline CDR1 reads GTSNPN; CDR2 reads SVGIG (reference sequence). CDR3 size: 14 residues. This chain's CDR3 is CAWDTGGAFTEAFF. Incomplete CDR3 DNA: TGTGCCTGGGATACAGGGGGCGCGTTCACTGAA.

The table lists this clone with many counts. The read terminates 3 residues ahead of where the CDR3 ends, so the germline J gene completes it. The chain combines TRBV19 with TRBJ2-2; 9 bases are shared with TRBD1. The J segment lost 7 bases and the V segment lost 9 bases, leaving 12 bases of the junction unmatched. Germline lookup yields CDR1 LNHDA and CDR2 SQIVND (reference sequence). This CDR3 comprises 15 residues. The CDR3 sequence: CASRNRGRPGGELFF. Incomplete CDR3 DNA: TGTGCCAGCCGTAACAGGGGGCGCCCCGGCGGGGAG.

A note on this clone: The CDR3 goes on 3 residues after the read ends, and that part is filled in from the germline J gene. The J gene is TRBJ1-6, the V gene TRBV5-1; D gene uncertain. CDR1 is SGHRS, CDR2 YFSETQ, per germline. V lost 4 bases, J lost 7 bases, and 12 bases lay in between. CDR3 length: 14 residues. The CDR3: CASSPRQSNSPLHF. Incomplete CDR3 DNA: TGCGCCAGCAGCCCACGACAATCGAATTCACCC.

In its sample, this clone was seen many times. CDR3: CASTRLAGSTDTQYF. Partial CDR3 DNA: TGTGCCAGCACAAGACTAGCGGGGTCCACAGATACG. The V call is TRBV27, the J call TRBJ2-3, with 11 bases aligning to TRBD2. The missing CDR3 end, 3 residues past where the read stops, is filled in from the germline J gene. CDR1 is MNHEY and CDR2 is SMNVEV in the germline V gene (reference sequence). This CDR3 is built from 15 residues. The ends lost 7 bases at V and 2 bases at J; junction bases unmatched: 5.

This clone came up a few times. The read ends 3 residues shy of where the CDR3 ends; the end is completed using the germline J gene. The V and J genes are TRBV7-9 and TRBJ1-2; the match to TRBD1 covers 9 bases. Germline CDR1 is SEHNR and CDR2 is FQNEAQ (reference sequence). With V trimmed by 3 bases and J by 4 bases, 3 bases remained unmatched. The CDR3 covers 14 residues. CDR3: CASSFRQGGYGYTF. The part of the CDR3 DNA that was read is TGTGCCAGCAGCTTTAGACAGGGGGGCTATGGC.

This clone came up a few times. The read gets to within 3 residues of the CDR3 end, and the germline J gene fills in the rest. The V gene is TRBV7-9, the J gene TRBJ2-1, with TRBD2 matching 11 bases. V lost 5 bases, J lost 5 bases, and 2 bases stayed unmatched. The CDR3 runs to 14 residues. The germline V gene has CDR1 SEHNR and CDR2 FQNEAQ (reference sequence). Here the CDR3 reads CASSISGRDNEQFF. The sequenced CDR3 bases are TGTGCCAGCAGCATTAGCGGGAGGGACAATGAG.

In its sample, this clone was seen many times. The read is 3 residues too short to cover the CDR3 end, so that end is filled in from the germline J gene. The V call is TRBV7-6, the J call TRBJ1-2, with D tentatively TRBD1 (6 bases). Germline V gives CDR1 SGHVS, CDR2 FNYEAQ. This CDR3 spans 12 amino acids. CDR3 region: CASSRSGDDYTF. CDR3 DNA, as far as it was read: TGTGCCAGCAGCCGGTCAGGGGATGAC. Variable domain in full (rest from reference TRBV7-6 and TRBJ1-2): GAGVSQSPRYKVTKRGQDVALRCDPISGHVSLYWYRQALGQGPEFLTYFNYEAQQDKSGLPNDRFSAERPEGSISTLTIQRTEQRDSAMYRCASSRSGDDYTFGSGTRLTVV.

Ten or more counts support this clone. The CDR3 end lies 3 residues beyond the end of the read and is filled in from the germline J gene. This chain uses TRBV20-1 with TRBJ1-4; 8 positions match TRBD1. CDR3 length: 14 amino acids. Germline CDR1 is DFQATT and CDR2 is SNEGSKA (reference sequence). Trimming took 5 bases from V and 8 from J; bases not matched to a gene: 10. CDR3 sequence reads: CSAAPGGTGEKLFF. The covered CDR3 bases are TGCAGTGCTGCTCCAGGGGGCACAGGAGAAAAA.